This TCR beta chain came from a study of human T cells and chemical hapten exposure (dated by TCRdb to about 2021). In the study overall: For sensitization, 2% DPC in acetone was applied to a roughly 2 cm by roughly 2 cm area of upper inner arm skin. Throughout the study period of about 23 weeks, patients also received therapeutic DPC doses to the scalp every week. Patch testing on the upper back used Finn chambers containing 0.01% DPC, with scoring done after 6 days according to International Contact Dermatitis Research Group standards. The patient cohort, mostly female, included alopecia areata with under or over 50% scalp involvement, alopecia totalis and alopecia universalis. Libraries were pooled for sequencing, and per-sample TCR yields varied mainly because of small differences in library volumes within the pool. In alopecia patients, the study followed how the peripheral blood TCR repertoire changed in vivo over primary and secondary sensitization to diphenylcyclopropenone (DPC), a hapten. Blood was sampled from patients pre-sensitization (week 0) and at 2, 6 and about 24 weeks after DPC sensitization. Blood for TCR sequencing was provided by twenty-nine alopecia patients at one to four time points (pre-sensitization, 2, 6 and 24 weeks). What the work shows at the level of the full study, not this receptor alone: Alopecia, a presumed autoimmune disease, was present in all patients, so the immune response of the patients might differ from that of healthy individuals. Patch test score correlated positively with the number of PT1 expanded TCRs, reaching significance at thresholds 8, 16 and 32 but not at 4. Significantly more large CDR3 similarity clusters were formed by expanded TCRs than by pre-sensitization or healthy control sets, consistent with antigen-driven responses. After repeated subsampling, the strength of the expansion versus patch-test correlation and the threshold at which it became significant changed. DPC sensitization did not change how many TCRs were above 1 in 1000 frequency, and no evidence was found of alterations in global repertoire structure.

Receptors were amplified or captured by RACE. TCRdb names NextSeq 500 as the instrument used. During library preparation, unique molecular identifiers were attached to individual cDNA molecules so that TCRs could be counted in a quantitative, reproducible way. For every blood RNA sample, sequencing covered both the TCR alpha and TCR beta chains. Per the original workflow: The median number of TCRs per sample was approximately 96,000, ranging from roughly 20,000 to 700,000. The Decombinator software suite was used to annotate the V, J and CDR3 of the TCR reads. To make PS versus PT1 abundance plots, every sample was subsampled to the same number of TCRs (28,000). TCRs were defined as expanded if absent before sensitization and observed at least eight times at the 2-week time point. The raw public reads went through TCRdb reprocessing: fastp at Q25, MiXCR clone calling, in-frame beta chains kept. Rows with a matching CDR3 protein are joined into one entry that keeps the most common DNA and genes. The authors' filters were not applied to this entry. For this sample the table gives fewer than 55,000 distinct CDR3 sequences, of which about 10% were detected only once. The leading ten clones occupy 15% to 20% of the sample.

This clonotype has a count of ten or more. Which antigen it targets is not known. No base qualities exist here, and no much larger clone lies one base off it. Read against the paper, the sample's time point label means: patch test 3, about 24 weeks after DPC sensitization. The treatment or condition label, as the study defines it: therapeutic diphenylcyclopropenone sensitization with weekly scalp DPC. Blood at each patch-test visit was drawn before the patch test was applied. To be eligible, patients had to be aged 18 to 70, diagnosed with alopecia and judged suitable for DPC therapy, while pregnant patients were excluded. Total RNA was isolated from unfractionated whole blood collected in Tempus Blood RNA tubes. The germline V gene specifies MNHNS as CDR1 and SASEGT as CDR2. The CDR3 starts with the cysteine, ends with the phenylalanine, and has 14 residues. Solely the CDR3 DNA is kept, with 42 bases framed from the first base. The germline ends are 13 bases apart after V is trimmed by 6 bases and J by 2 bases.

The receptor comes from a middle-aged woman with alopecia areata. Some clones in this sample may be carry-over from other donors' samples. The chain is made from TRBV6-1 and TRBJ1-2; TRBD1 could be the D gene, as 5 bases match. This specimen was whole blood, taken in connection with sensitization to the hapten diphenylcyclopropenone (DPC). The CDR3 region reads CASRGRQMNYGYTF. The DNA sequence is as follows: TGTGCCAGCAGGGGACGACAGATGAACTATGGCTACACCTTC.